This T cell receptor (beta chain) was documented in a study of cytomegalovirus exposure and HLA in healthy donors. Regarding the study as a whole: Sequencing likely generated an artifact that appeared as a cluster of highly shared sequence variants. In a later analysis, across HLA loci, associated TCR counts were highest for DRB1, lowest for HLA-C.

The ends lost 3 bases at V and 5 bases at J; junction bases unmatched: 18. Germline CDR1 SEHNR, CDR2 FQNEAQ (reference sequence). This CDR3 region has 18 residues. On this clone: The antigen remains undetermined.

The PCR was carried out with 60 Vbeta primers and 13 Jbeta primers. Per the original data handling: Approximately 12 million of about 80 million unique TCR beta chains were shared, per a later count. Sequencing used immunoSEQ multiplex PCR; TCRdb keeps in-frame clones, though not all of them. V, J and clone size derive from that table, while D and trimming were established from the DNA sequence. The sample records about 88,000 clones, just under 90% being singletons. Source material: PBMCs. The J gene is TRBJ2-7, the V gene TRBV7-9; 8 bases match TRBD2. This TCR was sampled from a man younger than 35 in good health and CMV-seronegative. CDR3 loop: CASSFKDPGGPVENEQYF. The CDR3, as DNA: TGTGCCAGCAGCTTCAAGGATCCGGGAGGGCCTGTAGAAAACGAGCAGTACTTC.